This TCR beta chain emerged from a study of beta chain features in type 1 diabetes. Broader study findings: Healthy donors had naive, central memory and Treg TCRB repertoires that appeared less similar than those seen among patients.

Sorting based on CD45RO/CCR7/CD25/CD127/CD95/CD27 separated CD4+ naive, central memory, regulatory and stem cell-like memory cells. Purity of each sorted population was above 98%. Germline lookup yields CDR1 SGHKS and CDR2 YYEKEE (reference sequence). CDR3 length: 16 amino acids. The V segment lost 5 bases and the J segment 6 bases; nucleotides outside the gene matches: 11. On this clone: Antigen unknown.

cDNA synthesis used the whole RNA isolate, giving expressed TCRB sequences. About 3.57 million reads were obtained on average from naive, central memory and regulatory T cell samples. Data came from immunoSEQ multiplex PCR; TCRdb stores just in-frame clones and leaves some out. The sample has about 330,000 clones, about 11% seen once. This chain uses TRBV5-5 with TRBJ2-4; 10 nucleotides align to TRBD2. The sequenced sample was naive CD4+ T cells from blood. The TCR originated in a woman in her thirties in good health. The CDR3 protein is CASSLLAGGRGNIQYF. CDR3 sequence (DNA): TGTGCCAGCAGTCTCTTAGCGGGAGGAAGGGGAAACATTCAGTACTTC.